This T cell receptor (beta chain) was captured by sequencing in a study of T-cell reconstitution after alpha-beta-depleted transplantation in children. Trimming took 2 bases from V and 5 from J, leaving 9 bases between them. The CDR3 length is 13 residues. CDR1 MNHEY and CDR2 SVGAGI come from the germline V gene. Study outcomes and limitations: At the one-year point after transplant, T-cell counts and TCRbeta diversity were found to come mostly from T cells that had been newly produced.

Unique molecular identifiers were used in preparing the TCRbeta library. Each CDR3 protein is one row after TCRdb ran MiXCR on the PCR reads. The sample lists just over 950,000 distinct CDR3 sequences, about 29% occurring once. Concerning this clonotype itself: Its target is unknown.

The source is a boy in the first two years of life who had a stem cell transplant for SCID, so the T cells may come from the graft donor. The rearrangement links TRBV6-5 to TRBJ1-2; D might be TRBD1 (5 bases). Specimen: PBMCs, mostly from graft donor cells, collected 360 days after TCRalphabeta/CD19-depleted stem cell transplant. CDR3 nucleotide sequence: TGTGCCAGCAGTTACGGGGCACCATATGGCTACACCTTC. Protein sequence: CASSYGAPYGYTF.